This T cell receptor (beta chain) originates from a study of T cell responses to AZD1222 COVID-19 vaccine. The study's findings and limits: Spike-specific TCRs gained breadth and depth after people received two AZD1222 doses. Clonal diversity was possibly underestimated, and the donors were mostly white British, with more females.

With 8 bases removed from V and 1 base from J, the gap between germline ends came to 10 bases. This CDR3 has 13 amino acids. Looked up from germline, CDR1 is LNHDA and CDR2 is SQIVND (reference sequence). In regard to this clone: Its antigen remains unidentified.

The assay was immunoSEQ multiplex PCR, and TCRdb's table has in-frame clones only and misses some. This sample has roughly 130,000 clones, with roughly 93% found just once. This clonotype was sampled from an adult in good health. Sequenced here: peripheral blood, sampled on day 0 of AZD1222 vaccination. The rearrangement joins TRBV19 to TRBJ2-3, with no clear D. This CDR3 reads CASRSAGTDTQYF. In nucleotides, the CDR3 is TGTGCCAGTCGATCGGCGGGCACAGATACGCAGTATTTT.